This T cell receptor beta chain was documented in a study of T cell responses to AZD1222 COVID-19 vaccine. CDR3 length: 13 residues. Germline lookup yields CDR1 SEHNR and CDR2 FQNEAQ (reference sequence). V lost 8 bases and J 5 bases, leaving 15 bases between the germline ends. The table came from immunoSEQ multiplex PCR; TCRdb's copy has only in-frame clones and leaves some out. The repertoire consists of 120,000 or so clones, with about 85% occurring once and the leading ten covering around 3%. The chain carries TRBV7-9 and TRBJ1-2; the D gene is possibly TRBD1 (6 bases). Sample: peripheral blood, taken 28 days after the second AZD1222 dose. This TCR came from an adult who received the AZD1222 COVID-19 vaccine. The CDR3, as DNA: TGTGCCAGCGGGCCAGGGGAAGGGTATGGCTACACCTTC. Its translation: CASGPGEGYGYTF. The variable domain in full, completed from reference TRBV7-9 and TRBJ1-2, reads DTGVSQNPRHKITKRGQNVTFRCDPISEHNRLYWYRQTLGQGPEFLTYFQNEAQLEKSRLLSDRFSAERPKGSFSTLEIQRTEQGDSAMYLCASGPGEGYGYTFGSGTRLTVV.